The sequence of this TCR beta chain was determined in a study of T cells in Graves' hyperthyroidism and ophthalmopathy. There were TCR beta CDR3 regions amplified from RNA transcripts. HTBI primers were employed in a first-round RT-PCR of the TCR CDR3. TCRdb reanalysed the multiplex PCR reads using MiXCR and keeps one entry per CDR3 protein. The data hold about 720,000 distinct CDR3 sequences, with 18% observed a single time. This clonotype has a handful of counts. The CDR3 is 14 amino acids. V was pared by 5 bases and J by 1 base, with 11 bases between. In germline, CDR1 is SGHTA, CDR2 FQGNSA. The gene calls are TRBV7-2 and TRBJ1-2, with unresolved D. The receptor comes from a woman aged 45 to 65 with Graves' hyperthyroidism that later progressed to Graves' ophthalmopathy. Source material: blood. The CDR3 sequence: CASSLRTLNYGYTF. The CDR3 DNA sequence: TGTGCCAGCAGCCTCAGGACGCTTAACTATGGCTACACCTTC.